Sequencing of this T cell receptor (beta chain) was carried out in a study of shared clonotypes between healthy human individuals. General observations from the study: Shared clonotypes: about 5% naive CD4, roughly 4% naive CD8, less than 2.5% memory CD4, under 0.5% memory CD8.

CD45RA+ naive and CD45RA-negative memory subsets were separated from CD4+ cells. Comments on this clone: What it binds is not known.

CDR1 and CDR2 (germline): SGHNT, YYREEE (reference sequence). The CDR3 has 13 amino acids. Trimming stripped 1 base from V and 2 bases from J, with 5 bases between. Clones were sequenced by immunoSEQ multiplex PCR, and TCRdb holds only the in-frame ones, with some missing. The repertoire includes more than 2 million clones, approximately 95% of them detected once, and 0.13% sits in the top ten. The rearrangement links TRBV5-4 to TRBJ2-3, with D hard to call. The source is a man aged 18 to 30 in good health. Sequencing was carried out using naive CD4+ T cells sorted from blood. Documented subset: CD45RA+ positively selected. The CDR3 DNA reads as TGTGCCAGCAGCTTGTCGGTCACAGATACGCAGTATTTT. Translating gives CASSLSVTDTQYF.